This record covers a single T cell receptor beta chain. This clonotype was recorded a few times. Its specific antigen is unknown. Qualities for individual bases were not recorded, and no much larger clone is one base off. The record originates from a study of early T cells in non-severe SARS-CoV-2 infection (dated by TCRdb to about 2021). The study in broad terms: Because TCR sequencing was done on bulk RNA from unsorted whole blood, the alpha and beta chains could not be paired. What the research found in general, with its limitations: Matching against VDJdb was skewed toward anti-spike CD8 responses, likely underestimated virus-specific expansions, and missed private and CD4 specificities.

The study was a case-control design nested within a healthcare worker cohort in London, UK, with weekly nasopharyngeal swab PCR tests and blood sampling. Between 23 and 31 March 2020, the week of the UK lockdown, healthcare workers were enrolled and then followed up weekly for as long as 16 weeks. The library came from 5' RACE. Instrument on record: NextSeq 500. To correct for sequencing error and PCR bias, the TCR library protocol tagged individual cDNA molecules with unique molecular identifiers. Both TCR alpha and beta chains were sequenced, and tight co-correlation was observed between alpha and beta sequence abundances in each sample. The authors processed their data as follows. Decombinator V4 was used to annotate the V gene, J gene and CDR3 of the TCR sequences. Expanded TCRs were defined as changing significantly between any two time points under a Poisson model with p below 0.0001. TCR abundances were normalised to the total number of TCRs sequenced in each sample and reported as counts per million. MAIT TCRs were defined by TRAV1-2 paired with TRAJ12, TRAJ20 or TRAJ33, and iNKT TCRs by TRAV10 paired with TRAJ18. VDJdb, accessed on 1 November 2021, was searched for TCRs annotated for CMV, EBV and SARS-CoV-2, and TCRs annotated for more than one antigen were excluded. The public reads were run again by TCRdb, first through fastp at Q25 and then through MiXCR, and only productive beta chains were kept. Rows with a matching CDR3 protein are joined into one entry that keeps the most common DNA and genes. The V and J calls and clone size are TCRdb's, not the authors'. The sample table records 60,000 to 75,000 distinct CDR3 sequences; more than 9.5% of these occur just once. The ten largest clonotypes hold about 6% of the sample.

The cysteine opens and the phenylalanine closes a CDR3 of 12 amino acids. Only the CDR3 part of the read is kept: 36 bases, read in frame from the first base. The germline V gene yields SGDLS for CDR1 and YYNGEE for CDR2. V is pruned by 7 bases and J by 8 bases, leaving 6 bases of the junction without a gene match. This receptor was taken from an adult who was a healthcare worker with PCR-confirmed SARS-CoV-2 infection or an uninfected control (not recorded which). The chain links TRBV9 with TRBJ2-4; 7 nucleotides in the junction match TRBD1. This sample comprised whole blood, obtained at baseline. The DNA sequence reads TGTGCCAGCTCGACAGGGACGGACATTCAGTACTTC. It codes for CASSTGTDIQYF.